This T cell receptor (beta chain) was sequenced during a study of identical twins. The ends were cut back, 2 bases at V and 7 bases at J, with 8 bases in the middle. CDR3 length equals 12 residues. Germline CDR1 reads MNHEY; CDR2 reads SVGEGT. One entry per CDR3 protein, called by TCRdb with MiXCR from the 5' RACE reads. The sample lists a few hundred thousand distinct CDR3 sequences; about 10% were seen once. The clonotype comes from a man aged 50 to 59 in good health. The rearrangement joins TRBV6-2 or TRBV6-3 to TRBJ1-1; no reliable D call. Sequencing input: memory T cells sorted from blood. In nucleotides, the CDR3 is TGTGCCAGCAGTTACAGCGACTTTGAAGCTTTCTTT. Translated: CASSYSDFEAFF.